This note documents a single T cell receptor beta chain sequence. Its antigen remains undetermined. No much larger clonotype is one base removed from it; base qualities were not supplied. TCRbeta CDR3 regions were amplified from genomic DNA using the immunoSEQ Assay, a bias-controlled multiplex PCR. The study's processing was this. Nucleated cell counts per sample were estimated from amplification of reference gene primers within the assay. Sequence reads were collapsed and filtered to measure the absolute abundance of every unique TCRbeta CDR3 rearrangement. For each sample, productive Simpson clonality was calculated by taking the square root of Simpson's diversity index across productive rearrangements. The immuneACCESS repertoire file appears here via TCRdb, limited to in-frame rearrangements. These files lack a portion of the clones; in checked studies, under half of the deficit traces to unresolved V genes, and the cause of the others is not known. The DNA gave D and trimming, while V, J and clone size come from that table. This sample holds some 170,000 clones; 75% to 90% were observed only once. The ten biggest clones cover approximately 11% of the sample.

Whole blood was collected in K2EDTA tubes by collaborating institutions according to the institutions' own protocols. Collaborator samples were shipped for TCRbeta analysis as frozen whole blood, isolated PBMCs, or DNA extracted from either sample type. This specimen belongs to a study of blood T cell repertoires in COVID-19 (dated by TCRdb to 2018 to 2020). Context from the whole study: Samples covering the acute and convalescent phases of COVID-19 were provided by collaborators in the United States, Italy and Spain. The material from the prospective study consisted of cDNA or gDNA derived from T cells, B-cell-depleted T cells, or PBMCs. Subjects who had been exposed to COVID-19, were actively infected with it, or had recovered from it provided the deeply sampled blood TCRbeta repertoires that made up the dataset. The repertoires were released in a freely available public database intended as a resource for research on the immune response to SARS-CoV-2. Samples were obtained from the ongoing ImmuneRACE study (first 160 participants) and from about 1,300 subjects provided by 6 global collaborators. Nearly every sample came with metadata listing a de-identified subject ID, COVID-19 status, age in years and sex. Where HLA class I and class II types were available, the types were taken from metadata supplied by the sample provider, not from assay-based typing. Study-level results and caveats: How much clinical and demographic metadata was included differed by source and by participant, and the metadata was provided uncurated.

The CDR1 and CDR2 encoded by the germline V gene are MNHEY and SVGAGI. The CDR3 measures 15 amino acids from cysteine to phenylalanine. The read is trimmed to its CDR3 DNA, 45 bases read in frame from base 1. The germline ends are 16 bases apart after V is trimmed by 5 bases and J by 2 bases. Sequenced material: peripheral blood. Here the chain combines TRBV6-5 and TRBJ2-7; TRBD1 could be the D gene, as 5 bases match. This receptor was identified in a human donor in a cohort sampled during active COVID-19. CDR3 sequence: CASSTTRTDTYEQYF. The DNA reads TGTGCCAGCAGTACCACCCGGACGGACACCTACGAGCAGTACTTC.